This TCR beta chain was sequenced in a study of persistence of HIV-infected CD4 T cells (dated by TCRdb to between 2020 and 2021). Study-wide context: Suppressive ART had been received by participants for a median of roughly eight years. Peripheral blood samples of up to 180 mL were collected at multiple time points, except for a couple of participants, who underwent leukapheresis at a single time point. CMV- and HIV-1 Gag-responding CD4+ T cells were isolated from ART-treated individuals so that antigen-driven clonal expansion of HIV-1-infected cells could be examined. Proviral sequencing was used to assess clonality among infected cells, whereas TCRbeta sequencing gauged the clonality of all cells within each sorted population. The TCR cluster analysis across participants included 8 or 9 participants for CMV and six or seven participants for Gag.

Of note for this clone: This clone's antigen is unknown. Within one base of it there is no much larger clone, and no base qualities were kept.

The immunoSEQ hsTCRB assay version 4 in survey mode was used to sequence TCRbeta repertoires from genomic DNA. For TCRbeta sequencing, genomic DNA was diluted to 10 ng/uL, and up to about 1 ug was used per sample. Per the authors' processing: TCRbeta data were analyzed in ImmunoSeq Analyzer 3.0, with diversity computed on productive nucleotide rearrangements. Lower-bound TCR diversity was estimated with the improved Chao index, and clonality with the Gini coefficient using the Immunarch R package. Different nucleotide rearrangements encoding the same CDR3beta amino acid sequence were treated as distinct clonotypes. TCRbeta sequences significantly enriched in antigen-responding cells relative to anti-CD3/anti-CD28-activated cells were identified by differential abundance analysis. Using predicted peptide-MHC specificity as the basis, GLIPH2 grouped TCRs into clusters, both for each participant individually and for the merged data sets that combined participants. TCRdb took over this immuneACCESS table, retaining in-frame rearrangements with V and J assigned. Such tables are incomplete; in checked studies, under half of the missing clones stem from an unresolved V gene, and the remainder is unexplained. The DNA was the basis for D and trimming; V, J and clone size are from that table. The sample table holds about 7,000 clones, of which 79% were seen once. The ten largest clones add up to around 70% of the sample.

What the research found in general, with its limitations: Within the same sorted populations, how oligoclonal the TCRs were correlated with how oligoclonal the proviruses were. Antigen-responding cells were enriched for degenerate expanded CDR3beta sequences, which suggests convergent selection of CD4+ responses to CMV and Gag. Bulk TCR analyses could not be limited to the rare CMV-responding cells that actually contained HIV-1 proviruses. The study involved few individuals and tested only a limited range of antigens. TCRbeta richness in CMV- and Gag-responding cells was significantly lower than in anti-CD3/anti-CD28-responding cells; CMV-responding cells had higher oligoclonality than CD3/CD28-stimulated and Gag-responding cells.

This sample's treatment or condition label indicates: suppressive antiretroviral therapy. Lysates of CMV-infected fibroblasts were used at 10 ug/mL for cell stimulation. Responding CD4+ T cells were sorted by upregulation of both CD40 ligand and CD69. HIV-1-infected adults in whom suppressive ART had been started during chronic infection were enrolled as participants. Plasma HIV-1 RNA had been undetectable (below 50 copies/mL) in participants for at least 4 years. To be included, a participant needed positive CMV serology and a CD4+ T cell count above 400 cells/uL. Before stimulation, PBMCs were isolated using density centrifugation and then depleted of CD8+ T cells. For roughly 17 hours, CD8-depleted PBMCs were stimulated with anti-CD28/CD49d costimulation, a CD40-blocking antibody, and enfuvirtide, which was added to prevent new infections. Cell sorting was performed on a Beckman Coulter MoFlo Legacy or XDP sorter, and dead cells were excluded with propidium iodide. Genomic DNA was extracted with the QIAamp DNA Mini Kit for samples above one million cells, otherwise with the Quick-DNA Microprep Kit.

CDR1 and CDR2 (SGHRS, YFSETQ) derive from the germline V gene. Including the terminal cysteine and phenylalanine, the CDR3 comprises 16 residues. Here the CDR3 DNA is all that survives: 48 bases in frame from base 1. V was cut back by 5 bases and J by 3 bases, leaving a gap of 20 bases between them. The sequence joins TRBV5-1 to TRBJ2-5; the D region possibly corresponds to TRBD2 (7 bases align). Here the sequenced sample was CD4+ T cells sorted from PBMCs after 18-hour stimulation, taken from a patient who received antiretroviral therapy. This specimen's cell subset or site label, interpreted: CD40L+CD69+ CD4 T cells responding to CMV lysate. The source is an adult woman with HIV who was CMV-seropositive. The CDR3 loop reads CASRTGGGGPEETQYF. The DNA sequence reads TGCGCCAGCAGAACCGGAGGGGGGGGACCTGAAGAGACCCAGTACTTC.